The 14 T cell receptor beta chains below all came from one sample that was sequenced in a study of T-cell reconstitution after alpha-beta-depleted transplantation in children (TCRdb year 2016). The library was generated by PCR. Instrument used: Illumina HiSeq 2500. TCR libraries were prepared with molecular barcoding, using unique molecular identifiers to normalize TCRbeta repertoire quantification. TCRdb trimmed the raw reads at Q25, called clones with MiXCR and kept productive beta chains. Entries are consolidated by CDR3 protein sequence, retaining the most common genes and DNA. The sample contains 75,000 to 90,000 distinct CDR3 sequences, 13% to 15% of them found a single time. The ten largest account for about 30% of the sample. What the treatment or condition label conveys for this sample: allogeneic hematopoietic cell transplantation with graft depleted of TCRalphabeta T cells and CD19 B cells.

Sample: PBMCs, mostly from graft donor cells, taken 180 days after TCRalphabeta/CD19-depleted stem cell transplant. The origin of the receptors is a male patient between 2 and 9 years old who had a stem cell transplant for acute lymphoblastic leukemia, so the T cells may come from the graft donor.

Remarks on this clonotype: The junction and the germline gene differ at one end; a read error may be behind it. CDR3 sequence reads: CARSQGYEQYF. Written as DNA, the CDR3 is TGTGCCAGGAGCCAGGGGTACGAGCAGTACTTC. The chain carries TRBV4-2 and TRBJ2-7; tentatively, D is TRBD1 (6 bases). The V gene's germline CDR1 is LGHNA and CDR2 YNFKEQ. This CDR3 contains 11 residues.

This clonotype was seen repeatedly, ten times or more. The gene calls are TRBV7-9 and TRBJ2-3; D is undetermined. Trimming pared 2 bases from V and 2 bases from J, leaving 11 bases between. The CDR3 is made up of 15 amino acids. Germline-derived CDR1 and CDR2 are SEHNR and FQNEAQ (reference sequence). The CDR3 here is CASSLIWATTDTQYF. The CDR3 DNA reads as TGTGCCAGCAGCTTAATTTGGGCCACCACAGATACGCAGTATTTT.

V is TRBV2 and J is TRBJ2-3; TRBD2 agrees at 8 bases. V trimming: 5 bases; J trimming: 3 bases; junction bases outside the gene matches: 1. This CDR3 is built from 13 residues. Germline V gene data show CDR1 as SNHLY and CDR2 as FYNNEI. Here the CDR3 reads CASSREGTDTQYF. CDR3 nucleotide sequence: TGTGCCAGCAGTCGGGAGGGGACAGATACGCAGTATTTT. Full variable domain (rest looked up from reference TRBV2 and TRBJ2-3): EPEVTQTPSHQVTQMGQEVILRCVPISNHLYFYWYRQILGQKVEFLVSFYNNEISEKSEIFDDQFSVERPDGSNFTLKIRSTKLEDSAMYFCASSREGTDTQYFGPGTRLTVL.

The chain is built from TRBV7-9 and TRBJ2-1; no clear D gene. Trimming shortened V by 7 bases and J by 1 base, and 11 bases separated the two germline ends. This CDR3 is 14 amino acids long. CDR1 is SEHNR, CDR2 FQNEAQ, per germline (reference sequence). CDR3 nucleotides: TGTGCCAGCAAGGTGGGTGCATCCTACAATGAGCAGTTCTTC. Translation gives CASKVGASYNEQFF.

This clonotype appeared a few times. Here the CDR3 reads CASSYRTGVWEKYF. CDR3 coding DNA: TGTGCCAGCAGTTACCGTACGGGTGTCTGGGAGAAGTACTTC. This chain uses TRBV6-5 with TRBJ2-7; D possibly corresponds to TRBD2 (5 bases). V shed 2 bases and J shed 11 bases, with 19 bases lying between them. Per germline, CDR1 MNHEY and CDR2 SVGAGI. This CDR3 contains 14 residues.

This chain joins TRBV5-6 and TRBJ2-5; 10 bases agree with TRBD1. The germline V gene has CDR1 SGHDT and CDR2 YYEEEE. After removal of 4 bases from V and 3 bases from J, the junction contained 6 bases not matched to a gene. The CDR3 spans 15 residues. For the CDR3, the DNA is TGTGCCAGCAGCCTACCGGGACAGGGGAAAGAGACCCAGTACTTC. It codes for CASSLPGQGKETQYF.

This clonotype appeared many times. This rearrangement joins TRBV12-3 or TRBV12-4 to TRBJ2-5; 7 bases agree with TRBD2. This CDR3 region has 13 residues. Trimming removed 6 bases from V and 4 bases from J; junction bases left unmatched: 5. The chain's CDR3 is CASRPLATETQYF. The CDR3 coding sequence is TGTGCCAGCAGACCACTAGCGACAGAGACCCAGTACTTC.

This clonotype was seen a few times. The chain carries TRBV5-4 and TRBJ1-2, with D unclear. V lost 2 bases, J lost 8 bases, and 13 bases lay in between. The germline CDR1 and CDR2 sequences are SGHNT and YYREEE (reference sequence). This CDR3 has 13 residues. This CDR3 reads CASSFTPPRGYTF. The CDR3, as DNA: TGTGCCAGCAGCTTCACGCCCCCTCGGGGCTACACCTTC. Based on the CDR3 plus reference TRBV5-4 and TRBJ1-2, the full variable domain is ETGVTQSPTHLIKTRGQQVTLRCSSQSGHNTVSWYQQALGQGPQFIFQYYREEENGRGNFPPRFSGLQFPNYSSELNVNALELDDSALYLCASSFTPPRGYTFGSGTRLTVV.

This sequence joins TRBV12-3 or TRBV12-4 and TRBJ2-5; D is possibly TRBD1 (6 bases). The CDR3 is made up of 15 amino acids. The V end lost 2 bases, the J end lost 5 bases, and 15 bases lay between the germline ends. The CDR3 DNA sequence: TGTGCCAGCAGTTTATACCCCATTAGGGGGGAGACCCAGTACTTC. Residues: CASSLYPIRGETQYF.

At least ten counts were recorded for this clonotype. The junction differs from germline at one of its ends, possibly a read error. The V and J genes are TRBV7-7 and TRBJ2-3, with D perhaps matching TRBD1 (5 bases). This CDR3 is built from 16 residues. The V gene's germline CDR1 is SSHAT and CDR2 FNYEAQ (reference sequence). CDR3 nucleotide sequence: TGTGCTAGCAGCTTAGCCCCTCACCTAGGGGTGGATACGCAGTATTTT. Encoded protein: CASSLAPHLGVDTQYF.

CDR3 sequence reads: CASSLGPGGNIQYF. DNA of the CDR3: TGCGCCAGCAGCTTGGGTCCAGGGGGCAACATTCAGTACTTC. J is TRBJ2-4 and V is TRBV5-1, with 8 nucleotides matching TRBD1. The V and J ends lost 0 bases and 7 bases, in that order; junction bases with no gene match: 3. Germline assignment: CDR1 SGHRS and CDR2 YFSETQ. The CDR3 has 14 residues.

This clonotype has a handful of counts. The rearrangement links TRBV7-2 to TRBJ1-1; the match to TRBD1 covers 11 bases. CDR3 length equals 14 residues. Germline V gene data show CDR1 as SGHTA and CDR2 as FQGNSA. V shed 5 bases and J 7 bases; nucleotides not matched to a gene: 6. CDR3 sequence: CASSAGTGGFEAFF. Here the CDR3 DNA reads TGTGCCAGCAGCGCCGGGACAGGGGGGTTTGAAGCTTTCTTT.

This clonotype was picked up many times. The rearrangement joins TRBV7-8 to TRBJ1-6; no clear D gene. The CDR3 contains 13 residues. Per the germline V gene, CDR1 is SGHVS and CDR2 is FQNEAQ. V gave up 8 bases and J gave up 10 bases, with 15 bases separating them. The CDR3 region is CASSVRFGSPLHF. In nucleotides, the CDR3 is TGTGCCAGCTCGGTCCGTTTTGGCTCACCCCTCCACTTT. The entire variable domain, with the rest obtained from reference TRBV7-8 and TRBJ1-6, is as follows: GAGVSQSPRYKVAKRGQDVALRCDPISGHVSLFWYQQALGQGPEFLTYFQNEAQLDKSGLPSDRFFAERPEGSVSTLKIQRTQQEDSAVYLCASSVRFGSPLHFGNGTRLTVT.

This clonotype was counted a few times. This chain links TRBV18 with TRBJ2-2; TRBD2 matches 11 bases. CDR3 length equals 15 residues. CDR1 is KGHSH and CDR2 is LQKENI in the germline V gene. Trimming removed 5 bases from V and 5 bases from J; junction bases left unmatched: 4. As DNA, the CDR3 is TGTGCCAGCTCATCCGGGACTAGCGGAACCGGGGAGCTGTTTTTT. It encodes CASSSGTSGTGELFF.